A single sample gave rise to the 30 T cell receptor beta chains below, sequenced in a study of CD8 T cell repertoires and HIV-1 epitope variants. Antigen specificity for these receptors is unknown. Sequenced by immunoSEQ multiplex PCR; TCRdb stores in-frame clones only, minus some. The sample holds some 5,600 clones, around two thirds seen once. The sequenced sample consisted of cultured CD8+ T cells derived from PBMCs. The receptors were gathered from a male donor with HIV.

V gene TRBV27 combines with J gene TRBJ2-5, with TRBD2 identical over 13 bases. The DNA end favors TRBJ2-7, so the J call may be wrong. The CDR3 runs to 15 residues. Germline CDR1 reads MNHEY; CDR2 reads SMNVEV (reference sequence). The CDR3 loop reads CASSDWTSGSYEQYF. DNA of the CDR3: TGTGCCAGCAGTGACTGGACTAGCGGGAGCTACGAGCAGTACTTC.

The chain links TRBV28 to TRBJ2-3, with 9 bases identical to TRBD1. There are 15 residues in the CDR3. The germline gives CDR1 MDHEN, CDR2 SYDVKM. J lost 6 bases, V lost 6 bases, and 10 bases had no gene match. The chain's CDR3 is CASSLQGASVDTQYF. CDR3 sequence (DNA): TGTGCCAGCAGCCTACAGGGGGCCTCCGTGGATACGCAGTATTTT.

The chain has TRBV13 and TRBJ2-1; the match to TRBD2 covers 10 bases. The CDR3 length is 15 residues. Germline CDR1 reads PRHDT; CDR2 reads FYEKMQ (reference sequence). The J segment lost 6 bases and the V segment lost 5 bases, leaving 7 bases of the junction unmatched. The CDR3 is CASSPSGRAGNEQFF. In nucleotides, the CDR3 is TGTGCCAGCAGCCCGAGCGGGAGGGCCGGCAATGAGCAGTTCTTC.

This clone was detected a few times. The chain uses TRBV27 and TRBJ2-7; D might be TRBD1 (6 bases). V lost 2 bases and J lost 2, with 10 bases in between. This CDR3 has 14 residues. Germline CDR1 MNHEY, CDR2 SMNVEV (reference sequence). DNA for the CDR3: TGTGCCAGCAGTTTAGGAGGACAGACCTACGAGCAGTACTTC. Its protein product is CASSLGGQTYEQYF.

The DNA for the CDR3 is TGTGCCAGCAGCTTAGCGACTAGCGGAGATACGCAGTATTTT. It encodes CASSLATSGDTQYF. The V gene is TRBV7-8, the J gene TRBJ2-3; 9 bases are shared with TRBD2. The CDR3 is 14 amino acids. Trimming took 0 bases from V and 5 from J; bases not matched to a gene: 0. From germline, CDR1 is SGHVS and CDR2 FQNEAQ.

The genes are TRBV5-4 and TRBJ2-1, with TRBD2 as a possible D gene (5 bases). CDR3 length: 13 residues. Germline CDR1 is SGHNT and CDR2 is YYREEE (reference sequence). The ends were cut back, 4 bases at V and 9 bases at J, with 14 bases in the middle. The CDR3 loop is CASSQNSVVEQFF. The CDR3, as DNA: TGTGCCAGCAGCCAAAATAGCGTTGTTGAGCAGTTCTTC.

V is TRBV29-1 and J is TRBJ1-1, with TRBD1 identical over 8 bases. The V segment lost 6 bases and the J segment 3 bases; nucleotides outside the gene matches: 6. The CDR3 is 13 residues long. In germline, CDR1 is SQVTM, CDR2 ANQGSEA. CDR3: CSVKTGDHTEAFF. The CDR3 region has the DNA TGCAGCGTGAAGACAGGGGATCACACTGAAGCTTTCTTT. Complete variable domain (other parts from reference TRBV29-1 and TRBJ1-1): SAVISQKPSRDICQRGTSLTIQCQVDSQVTMMFWYRQQPGQSLTLIATANQGSEATYESGFVIDKFPISRPNLTFSTLTVSNMSPEDSSIYLCSVKTGDHTEAFFGQGTRLTVV.

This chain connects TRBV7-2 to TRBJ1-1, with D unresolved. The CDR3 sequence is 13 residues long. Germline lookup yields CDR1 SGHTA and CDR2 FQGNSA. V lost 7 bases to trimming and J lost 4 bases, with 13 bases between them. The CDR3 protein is CASNKPWSTEAFF. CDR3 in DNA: TGTGCCAGCAACAAGCCCTGGAGCACTGAAGCTTTCTTT.

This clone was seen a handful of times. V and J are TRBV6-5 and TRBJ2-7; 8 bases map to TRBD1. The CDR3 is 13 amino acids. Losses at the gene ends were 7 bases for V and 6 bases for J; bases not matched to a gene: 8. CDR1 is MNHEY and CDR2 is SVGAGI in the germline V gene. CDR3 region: CASTRTGTGEQYF. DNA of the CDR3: TGTGCCAGCACCAGGACAGGGACCGGCGAGCAGTACTTC.

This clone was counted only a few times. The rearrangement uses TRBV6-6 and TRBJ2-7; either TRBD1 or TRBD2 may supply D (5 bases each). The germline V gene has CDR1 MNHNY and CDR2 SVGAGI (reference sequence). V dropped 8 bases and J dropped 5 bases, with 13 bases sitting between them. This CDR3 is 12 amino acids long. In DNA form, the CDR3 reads TGTGCCAGCGGCCCCATGGGGGACGAGCAGTACTTC. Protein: CASGPMGDEQYF.

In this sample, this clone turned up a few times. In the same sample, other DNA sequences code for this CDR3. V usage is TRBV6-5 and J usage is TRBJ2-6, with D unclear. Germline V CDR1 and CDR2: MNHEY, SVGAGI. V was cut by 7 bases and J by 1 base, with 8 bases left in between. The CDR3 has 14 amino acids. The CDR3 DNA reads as TGTGCCAGCACCTTAGTATCTGGGGCCAACGTCCTGACTTTC. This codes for CASTLVSGANVLTF.

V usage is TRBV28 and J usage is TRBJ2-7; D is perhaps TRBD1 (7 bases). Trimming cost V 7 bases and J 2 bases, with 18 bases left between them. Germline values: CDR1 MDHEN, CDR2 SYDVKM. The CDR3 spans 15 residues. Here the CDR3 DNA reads TGTGCCAGCAACTTACGCCTCAGGGGGGCCTACGAGCAGTACTTC. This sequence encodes CASNLRLRGAYEQYF.

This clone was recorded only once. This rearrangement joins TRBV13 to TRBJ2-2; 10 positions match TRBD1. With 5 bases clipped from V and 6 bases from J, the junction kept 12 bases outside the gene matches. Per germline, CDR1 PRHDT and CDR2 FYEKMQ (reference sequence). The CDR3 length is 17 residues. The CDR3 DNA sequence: TGTGCCAGCAGCCCCCAGGGACAGGGGTTGGTTGCCGGGGAGCTGTTTTTT. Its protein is CASSPQGQGLVAGELFF.

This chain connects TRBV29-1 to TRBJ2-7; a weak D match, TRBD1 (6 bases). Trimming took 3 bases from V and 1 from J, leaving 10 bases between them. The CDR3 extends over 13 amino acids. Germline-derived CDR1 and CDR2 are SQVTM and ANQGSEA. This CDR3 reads CSVELDRSYEQYF. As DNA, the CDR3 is TGCAGCGTTGAGCTCGACAGGTCCTACGAGCAGTACTTC.

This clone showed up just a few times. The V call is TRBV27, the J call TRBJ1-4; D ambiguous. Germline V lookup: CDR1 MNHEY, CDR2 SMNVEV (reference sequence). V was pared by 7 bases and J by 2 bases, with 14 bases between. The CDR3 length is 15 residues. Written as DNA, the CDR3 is TGTGCCAGCAAACTTGTGGCTGGGACTAATGAAAAACTGTTTTTT. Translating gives CASKLVAGTNEKLFF.

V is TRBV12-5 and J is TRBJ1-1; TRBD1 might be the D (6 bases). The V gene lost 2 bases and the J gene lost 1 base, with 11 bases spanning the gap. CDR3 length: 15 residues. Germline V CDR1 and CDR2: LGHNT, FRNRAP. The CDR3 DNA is TGTGCTAGTGGTTTGTCAGGGGACCGGAACACTGAAGCTTTCTTT. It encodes CASGLSGDRNTEAFF.

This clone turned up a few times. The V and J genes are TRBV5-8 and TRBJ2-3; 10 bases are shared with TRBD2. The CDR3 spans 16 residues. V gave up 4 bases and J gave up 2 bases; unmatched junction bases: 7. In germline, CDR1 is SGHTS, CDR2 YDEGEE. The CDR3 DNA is TGTGCCAGCAGCCCTACTAGCGGGGTCGCCACAGATACGCAGTATTTT. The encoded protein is CASSPTSGVATDTQYF.

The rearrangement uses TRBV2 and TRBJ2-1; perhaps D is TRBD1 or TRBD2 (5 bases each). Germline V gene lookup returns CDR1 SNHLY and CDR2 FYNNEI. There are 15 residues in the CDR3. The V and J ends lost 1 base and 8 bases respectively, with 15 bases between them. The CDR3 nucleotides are TGTGCCAGCAGTGAAGTGGGGACGCCCGTGGATGAGCAGTTCTTC. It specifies CASSEVGTPVDEQFF.

The CDR3 here is CASSLEGGGPLRDTQYF. The CDR3 DNA is TGTGCCAGCAGCTTAGAAGGCGGGGGCCCTTTAAGAGATACGCAGTATTTT. The chain uses TRBV7-8 and TRBJ2-3; TRBD2 might be the D (7 bases). The CDR3 spans 17 residues. Trimming pared 1 base from V and 5 bases from J, leaving 19 bases between. Germline lookup yields CDR1 SGHVS and CDR2 FQNEAQ.

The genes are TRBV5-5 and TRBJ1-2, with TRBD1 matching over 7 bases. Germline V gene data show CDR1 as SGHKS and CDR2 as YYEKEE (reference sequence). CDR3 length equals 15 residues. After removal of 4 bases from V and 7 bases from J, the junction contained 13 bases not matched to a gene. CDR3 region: CASSLGDSGRGGYTF. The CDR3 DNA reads TGTGCCAGCAGCCTAGGGGACAGCGGGAGGGGTGGCTACACCTTC. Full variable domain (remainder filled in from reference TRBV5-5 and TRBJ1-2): DAGVTQSPTHLIKTRGQQVTLRCSPISGHKSVSWYQQVLGQGPQFIFQYYEKEERGRGNFPDRFSARQFPNYSSELNVNALLLGDSALYLCASSLGDSGRGGYTFGSGTRLTVV.

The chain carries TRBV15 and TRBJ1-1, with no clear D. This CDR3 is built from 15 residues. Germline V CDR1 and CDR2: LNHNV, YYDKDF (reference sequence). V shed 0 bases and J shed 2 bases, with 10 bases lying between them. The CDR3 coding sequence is TGTGCCACCAGCAGAGACCGGGGTTTAAACACTGAAGCTTTCTTT. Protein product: CATSRDRGLNTEAFF.

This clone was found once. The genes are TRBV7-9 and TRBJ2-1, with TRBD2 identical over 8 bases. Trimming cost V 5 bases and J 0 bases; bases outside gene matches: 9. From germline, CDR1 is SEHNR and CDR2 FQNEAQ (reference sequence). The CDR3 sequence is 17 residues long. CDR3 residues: CASSETSGGFSYNEQFF. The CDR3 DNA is TGTGCCAGCAGCGAAACTAGCGGCGGATTCTCCTACAATGAGCAGTTCTTC.

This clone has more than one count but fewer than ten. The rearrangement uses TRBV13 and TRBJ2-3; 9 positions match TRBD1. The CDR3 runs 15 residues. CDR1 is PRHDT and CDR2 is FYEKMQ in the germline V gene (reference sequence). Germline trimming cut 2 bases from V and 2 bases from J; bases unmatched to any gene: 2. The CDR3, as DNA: TGTGCCAGCAGCTTAAGGGACAGGGCCACAGATACGCAGTATTTT. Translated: CASSLRDRATDTQYF.

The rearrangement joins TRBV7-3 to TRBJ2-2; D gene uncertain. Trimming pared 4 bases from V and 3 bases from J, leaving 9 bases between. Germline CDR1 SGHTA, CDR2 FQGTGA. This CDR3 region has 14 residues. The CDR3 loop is CASSSQRYTGELFF. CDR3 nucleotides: TGTGCCAGCAGCTCACAGCGATACACCGGGGAGCTGTTTTTT. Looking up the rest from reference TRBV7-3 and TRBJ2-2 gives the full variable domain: GAGVSQTPSNKVTEKGKYVELRCDPISGHTALYWYRQSLGQGPEFLIYFQGTGAADDSGLPNDRFFAVRPEGSVSTLKIQRTERGDSAVYLCASSSQRYTGELFFGEGSRLTVL.

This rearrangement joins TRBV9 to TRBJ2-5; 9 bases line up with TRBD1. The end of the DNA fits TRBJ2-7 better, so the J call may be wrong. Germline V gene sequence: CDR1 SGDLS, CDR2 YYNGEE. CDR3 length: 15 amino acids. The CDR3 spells CASSPTGGKSYEQYF. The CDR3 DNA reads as TGTGCCAGCAGCCCCACAGGGGGCAAATCCTACGAGCAGTACTTC.

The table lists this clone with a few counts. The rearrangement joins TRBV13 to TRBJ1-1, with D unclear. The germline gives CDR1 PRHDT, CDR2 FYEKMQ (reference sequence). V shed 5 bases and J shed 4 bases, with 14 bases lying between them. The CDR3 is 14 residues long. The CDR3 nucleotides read TGTGCCAGCAGCCCCAAGAGGGCTTCCACTGAAGCTTTCTTT. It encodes CASSPKRASTEAFF.

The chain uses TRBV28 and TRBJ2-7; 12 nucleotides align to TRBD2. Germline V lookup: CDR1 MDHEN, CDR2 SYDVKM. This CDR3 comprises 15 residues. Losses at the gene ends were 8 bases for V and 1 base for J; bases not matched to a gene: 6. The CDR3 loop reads CASRGTSGQSYEQYF. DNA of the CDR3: TGTGCCAGCCGGGGGACTAGCGGGCAATCCTACGAGCAGTACTTC.

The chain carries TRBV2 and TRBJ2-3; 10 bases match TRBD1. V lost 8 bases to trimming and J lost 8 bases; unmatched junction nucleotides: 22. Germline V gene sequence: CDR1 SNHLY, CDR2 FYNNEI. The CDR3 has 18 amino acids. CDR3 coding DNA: TGTGCCAGCTTACTATGGACAGGGGGGGGTAGCGGGACTGGTACGCAGTATTTT. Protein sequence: CASLLWTGGGSGTGTQYF.

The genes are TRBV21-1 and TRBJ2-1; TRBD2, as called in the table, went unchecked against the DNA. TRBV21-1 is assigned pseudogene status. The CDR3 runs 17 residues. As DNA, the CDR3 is TGTGCCAGCGGGAGCATACTAGGCGGGAGGGCCCTGTATGAGCAGTTCTTC. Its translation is CASGSILGGRALYEQFF.

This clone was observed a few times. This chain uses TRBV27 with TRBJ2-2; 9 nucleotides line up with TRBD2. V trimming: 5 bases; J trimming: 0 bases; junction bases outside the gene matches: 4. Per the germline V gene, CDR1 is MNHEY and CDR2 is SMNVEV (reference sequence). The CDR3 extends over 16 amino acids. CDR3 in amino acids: CASSLAGGPNTGELFF. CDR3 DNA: TGTGCCAGCAGTCTCGCGGGAGGGCCGAACACCGGGGAGCTGTTTTTT.